These 26 T cell receptor beta chains were sequenced from one sample in a study of T cell clones after liver transplantation. Sequencing used immunoSEQ multiplex PCR; TCRdb keeps in-frame clones, though not all of them. Of 95,000 to 110,000 clones detected, roughly 80% appear once; the ten largest clones hold approximately 0.99%. The sample in question was CD4+ T cells from blood, obtained before liver transplant. All receptors come from a human donor who received a liver transplant.

The chain employs TRBV18 and TRBJ2-1; 12 nucleotides agree with TRBD1. Germline trimming cut 6 bases from V and 4 bases from J; bases unmatched to any gene: 7. CDR3 length equals 16 residues. Germline V lookup: CDR1 KGHSH, CDR2 LQKENI. The DNA of the CDR3 is TGTGCCAGCTCGCCCGGGACAGGGGGCGCTTACAATGAGCAGTTCTTC. It yields the protein CASSPGTGGAYNEQFF.

The rearrangement uses TRBV6-5 and TRBJ1-6, with D perhaps matching TRBD1 (5 bases). V lost 6 bases, J lost 8 bases, and 11 bases lay in between. This CDR3 spans 13 amino acids. The germline V gene encodes CDR1 MNHEY and CDR2 SVGAGI. Here the CDR3 DNA reads TGTGCCAGCAGCCTCGAACAGGATTCACCCCTCCACTTT. Amino acid sequence: CASSLEQDSPLHF.

This clone appeared a few times. The chain couples TRBV9 to TRBJ2-1; 9 bases are a match to TRBD2. V lost 1 base and J lost 0; bases outside the gene matches: 5. This CDR3 has 17 amino acids. CDR1 is SGDLS and CDR2 is YYNGEE in the germline V gene. CDR3 sequence reads: CASSVSISGSSYNEQFF. The CDR3 DNA reads as TGTGCCAGCAGCGTATCCATTAGCGGGAGCTCCTACAATGAGCAGTTCTTC. Drawing the rest from reference TRBV9 and TRBJ2-1, the complete variable domain is DSGVTQTPKHLITATGQRVTLRCSPRSGDLSVYWYQQSLDQGLQFLIQYYNGEERAKGNILERFSAQQFPDLHSELNLSSLELGDSALYFCASSVSISGSSYNEQFFGPGTRLTVL.

The V and J genes are TRBV7-3 and TRBJ2-1; TRBD2 agrees at 11 bases. Germline V gives CDR1 SGHTA, CDR2 FQGTGA. J was trimmed by 4 bases and V by 6 bases; bases with no gene match: 11. The CDR3 contains 17 residues. The chain's CDR3 is CASSKGTSGELYNEQFF. In nucleotides, the CDR3 is TGTGCCAGCAGTAAAGGGACTAGCGGAGAACTTTACAATGAGCAGTTCTTC.

This clone was picked up a small number of times. V is TRBV11-2 and J is TRBJ2-1; the D is unclear. The CDR3 covers 16 residues. V was trimmed by 6 bases and J by 7 bases, leaving 22 bases between them. CDR1 is SGHAT and CDR2 is FQNNGV in the germline V gene. The CDR3 coding sequence is TGTGCCAGCAGAATAGCTCGAGGCGTATCGGAAAATGAGCAGTTCTTC. It specifies CASRIARGVSENEQFF.

This clone appeared a single time. The rearrangement links TRBV11-2 to TRBJ1-2; D gene unclear. The CDR3 extends over 15 amino acids. V was cut by 0 bases and J by 2 bases, with 10 bases left in between. Germline loops: CDR1 SGHAT, CDR2 FQNNGV. The CDR3 nucleotides read TGTGCCAGCAGCTTAGATGACCGCGCGAACTATGGCTACACCTTC. Amino acids: CASSLDDRANYGYTF.

The rearrangement joins TRBV11-2 to TRBJ1-1; D is perhaps TRBD1 (5 bases). In germline, CDR1 is SGHAT, CDR2 FQNNGV. Trimming pared 5 bases from V and 6 bases from J, leaving 13 bases between. The CDR3 has 13 amino acids. CDR3 loop: CASSRVRGAEAFF. The CDR3 bases are TGTGCCAGCAGCCGCGTCCGGGGGGCTGAAGCTTTCTTT.

The V and J genes are TRBV12-5 and TRBJ2-5; TRBD1 agrees at 7 bases. The CDR3 extends over 15 amino acids. CDR1 and CDR2 (germline): LGHNT, FRNRAP. The trim removed 5 bases at V and 3 bases at J, leaving 9 bases unmatched. CDR3 in amino acids: CASGHKGQDEETQYF. The CDR3 DNA is TGTGCTAGTGGTCACAAAGGACAGGACGAAGAGACCCAGTACTTC.

This clone was detected only once. The chain has TRBV28 and TRBJ2-5; a possible D gene is TRBD1 (6 bases). The CDR3 has 12 amino acids. Germline V gene data show CDR1 as MDHEN and CDR2 as SYDVKM. V shed 6 bases and J shed 2 bases, with 7 bases lying between them. Written as DNA, the CDR3 is TGTGCCAGCAGGACAGGACAAGAGACCCAGTACTTC. It translates to CASRTGQETQYF.

This chain uses TRBV7-2 with TRBJ2-5; the D call may be TRBD1 or TRBD2 (5 bases each). CDR3 size: 14 residues. Germline assignment: CDR1 SGHTA and CDR2 FQGNSA. The germline V and J ends were trimmed by 3 bases and 5 bases, with 13 bases remaining between them. In DNA, the CDR3 is TGTGCCAGCAGCTTGGGACCAAAAGGGGAGACCCAGTACTTC. This gives the protein CASSLGPKGETQYF.

On this clone: The same CDR3 arises from other DNA sequences in this sample as well. The J gene is TRBJ2-3, the V gene TRBV15; no clear D. There are 13 residues in the CDR3. In germline, CDR1 is LNHNV, CDR2 YYDKDF (reference sequence). V lost 1 base and J 1 base, leaving 3 bases between the germline ends. The CDR3: CATSRGGTDTQYF. The CDR3 DNA sequence: TGTGCCACCAGCAGAGGAGGCACAGATACGCAGTATTTT.

J is TRBJ1-1 and V is TRBV4-2; TRBD1 might be the D (5 bases). Germline assignment: CDR1 LGHNA and CDR2 YNFKEQ. The CDR3 is 15 residues long. With 0 bases removed from V and 4 bases from J, the gap between germline ends came to 12 bases. CDR3 nucleotides: TGTGCCAGCAGCCAAGATCCGGCAGGGAGCACTGAAGCTTTCTTT. Residues: CASSQDPAGSTEAFF.

In this sample, this clone turned up many times. CDR3 nucleotides: TGCGCCAGCAGCTTGGACCCCGGGACAGGGACTAGCAATCAGCCCCAGCATTTT. Encoded protein: CASSLDPGTGTSNQPQHF. The chain joins TRBV5-1 to TRBJ1-5; 9 nucleotides agree with TRBD1. CDR3 length: 18 amino acids. Trimming took 0 bases from V and 0 from J; bases not matched to a gene: 7. In germline, CDR1 is SGHRS, CDR2 YFSETQ.

This rearrangement joins TRBV9 to TRBJ2-1, with D possibly TRBD1 on 6 matching bases. The germline CDR1 and CDR2 sequences are SGDLS and YYNGEE. Trimming cost V 2 bases and J 9 bases, with 15 bases left between them. The CDR3 length is 14 residues. The CDR3 DNA follows: TGTGCCAGCAGCGTCTCGACCCTAGGGGGTGAGCAGTTCTTC. Protein: CASSVSTLGGEQFF.

This chain uses TRBV9 with TRBJ2-7, with TRBD1 matching over 7 bases. The CDR3 length is 15 residues. Germline V lookup: CDR1 SGDLS, CDR2 YYNGEE. With 6 bases clipped from V and 6 bases from J, the junction kept 15 bases outside the gene matches. The CDR3 sequence is CASTPGIEGAGEQYF. CDR3 nucleotide sequence: TGTGCCAGCACCCCCGGGATCGAGGGGGCAGGCGAGCAGTACTTC. The full variable domain, with the rest looked up from reference TRBV9 and TRBJ2-7, is DSGVTQTPKHLITATGQRVTLRCSPRSGDLSVYWYQQSLDQGLQFLIQYYNGEERAKGNILERFSAQQFPDLHSELNLSSLELGDSALYFCASTPGIEGAGEQYFGPGTRLTVT.

CDR3 in amino acids: CASSLVGREEAFF. The CDR3 DNA reads as TGTGCCAGCAGCTTAGTGGGCAGAGAGGAAGCTTTCTTT. This rearrangement joins TRBV11-2 to TRBJ1-1; D gene ambiguous. CDR3 length equals 13 residues. Trimming removed 1 base from V and 8 bases from J, with 11 bases in between. Germline loops: CDR1 SGHAT, CDR2 FQNNGV.

DNA of the CDR3: TGTGCCAGCAGTTTATTGCTTGGGACACTGTTTTTT. Amino acids: CASSLLLGTLFF. The chain recombines TRBV28 with TRBJ1-4; D perhaps matches TRBD1 (5 bases). The V gene lost 1 base and the J gene lost 13 bases, with 10 bases spanning the gap. This CDR3 spans 12 amino acids. Germline V gene lookup returns CDR1 MDHEN and CDR2 SYDVKM.

The rearrangement joins TRBV5-8 to TRBJ2-2; D call uncertain. V was shortened by 4 bases and J by 5 bases, with 21 bases between the two germline ends. The CDR3 contains 17 residues. Germline V CDR1 and CDR2: SGHTS, YDEGEE. CDR3 in amino acids: CASSNNHGLLRTGELFF. In DNA form, the CDR3 reads TGTGCCAGCAGCAACAATCACGGGCTACTTAGAACCGGGGAGCTGTTTTTT.

The gene calls are TRBV5-1 and TRBJ2-1; 8 positions agree with TRBD1. There are 17 residues in the CDR3. Germline CDR1 and CDR2: SGHRS and YFSETQ. V lost 0 bases to trimming and J lost 3 bases; unmatched junction nucleotides: 8. In nucleotides, the CDR3 is TGCGCCAGCAGCTTGGCCGTGGACAGGGTAGGCTACAATGAGCAGTTCTTC. This sequence encodes CASSLAVDRVGYNEQFF.

This chain joins TRBV11-2 and TRBJ1-1; 9 bases fit TRBD1. The trim removed 1 base at V and 1 base at J, leaving 13 bases unmatched. The CDR3 runs 19 residues. Germline V gene sequence: CDR1 SGHAT, CDR2 FQNNGV. The CDR3 DNA sequence: TGTGCCAGCAGCTTAGTAGCTTTCCTTCCGGGACAGGGGAACACTGAAGCTTTCTTT. This codes for CASSLVAFLPGQGNTEAFF.

The gene calls are TRBV6-6 and TRBJ2-3; perhaps TRBD2 as D (6 bases). This CDR3 has 16 amino acids. CDR1 is MNHNY, CDR2 SVGAGI, per germline (reference sequence). V lost 6 bases to trimming and J lost 0 bases, with 16 bases between them. Written as DNA, the CDR3 is TGTGCCAGCAGATTGGGAGGTTTCTCTAGCACAGATACGCAGTATTTT. Translating gives CASRLGGFSSTDTQYF.

The V call is TRBV7-2, the J call TRBJ2-7; D uncertain. The CDR3 is made up of 14 amino acids. The V gene lost 5 bases and the J gene lost 3 bases, with 14 bases spanning the gap. Germline V gene data show CDR1 as SGHTA and CDR2 as FQGNSA. CDR3 sequence reads: CASSQDGGRYEQYF. The CDR3 nucleotides are TGTGCCAGCAGCCAAGACGGCGGTCGCTACGAGCAGTACTTC.

The V call is TRBV5-6, the J call TRBJ1-5; possible D gene TRBD1, 6 bases. V lost 3 bases and J 2 bases, leaving 18 bases between the germline ends. This CDR3 is built from 17 residues. Germline assignment: CDR1 SGHDT and CDR2 YYEEEE. The CDR3 protein is CASSSIAGAAGNQPQHF. The CDR3 coding sequence is TGTGCCAGCAGCTCGATAGCGGGGGCCGCGGGCAATCAGCCCCAGCATTTT.

This clone appeared once. V gene TRBV7-6 combines with J gene TRBJ2-2, with 8 bases matching TRBD2. CDR1 is SGHVS and CDR2 is FNYEAQ in the germline V gene. The CDR3 loop spans 17 amino acids. V was pared by 6 bases and J by 4 bases, with 13 bases of the junction left unmatched. The CDR3 DNA sequence: TGTGCCAGCAGTCCCGGGGCTCGGGGGGGCCCCACCGGGGAGCTGTTTTTT. It specifies CASSPGARGGPTGELFF.

The J gene is TRBJ2-1, the V gene TRBV5-6; D could derive from TRBD1 or TRBD2 (5 bases each). The germline V and J ends were trimmed by 0 bases and 0 bases, with 19 bases remaining between them. The CDR3 extends over 19 amino acids. Germline CDR1 is SGHDT and CDR2 is YYEEEE. In DNA form, the CDR3 reads TGTGCCAGCAGCTTGGGATCCGAGAGGGACCGCCTCTCCTACAATGAGCAGTTCTTC. This encodes CASSLGSERDRLSYNEQFF. The variable domain in full, completed from reference TRBV5-6 and TRBJ2-1, reads DAGVTQSPTHLIKTRGQQVTLRCSPKSGHDTVSWYQQALGQGPQFIFQYYEEEERQRGNFPDRFSGHQFPNYSSELNVNALLLGDSALYLCASSLGSERDRLSYNEQFFGPGTRLTVL.

CDR3 amino acids: CASSEQGALNEQFF. The CDR3 region has the DNA TGTGCCAGCAGCGAACAGGGGGCTCTCAATGAGCAGTTCTTC. The rearrangement links TRBV7-2 to TRBJ2-1; 9 bases fit TRBD1. The CDR3 is 14 residues long. The V segment lost 5 bases and the J segment 6 bases; nucleotides outside the gene matches: 5. CDR1 and CDR2 from the germline V gene are SGHTA and FQGNSA.